The clone carrying this T cell receptor (beta chain) was picked up a small number of times. Antigen: not known. The source of the sample is a study of blood T cells in healthy people across ages. There are 13 residues in the CDR3. Germline CDR1 reads DFQATT; CDR2 reads SNEGSKA (reference sequence). Germline trimming cut 2 bases from V and 2 bases from J; bases unmatched to any gene: 1. Healthy Caucasian individuals from Russia aged about 6 to 100 were enrolled as donors. Each donor gave 9 to 10 milliliters of peripheral blood. General study points: PBMCs that were unsorted prevented a conclusive naive versus antigen-experienced comparison. Greater diversity and more naive CD4+ cells were seen in long-lived donors than in aged donors.

Combining a sample-barcoded 5' primer with a J-beta primer mix, a second PCR ran for roughly 7 to 11 cycles. MiXCR was run by TCRdb on the 5' RACE reads, yielding one entry per CDR3 protein. The table lists approximately 800,000 distinct CDR3 sequences, about 59% of them singletons. V usage is TRBV20-1 and J usage is TRBJ2-7; 9 positions match TRBD1. Sequencing input: blood. This sequence originates from a man under 40 in good health. The CDR3 region has the DNA TGCAGTGCTAGACGGGACAGGGCCTACGAGCAGTACTTC. Amino acids: CSARRDRAYEQYF.